This TCR beta chain was captured in a study of blood T cell repertoires in COVID-19. Per germline, CDR1 SEHNR and CDR2 FQNEAQ (reference sequence). J was trimmed by 11 bases and V by 1 base; bases with no gene match: 4. This CDR3 contains 12 residues. The method was immunoSEQ multiplex PCR; TCRdb's version includes in-frame clones alone and lacks a portion of them. In the table there are about 190,000 clones, under 90% of which are singletons. The clonotype was recovered from a middle-aged man with acute or convalescent COVID-19. The sample comprised peripheral blood. The rearrangement uses TRBV7-9 and TRBJ1-2; 7 bases are a match to TRBD1. DNA of the CDR3: TGTGCCAGCAGCTTAGAGTCGACAGGGTACACCTTC. Translating gives CASSLESTGYTF.